What follows are 20 T cell receptor beta chains derived from one specimen sequenced in a study of long-term antiretroviral therapy in people with HIV. Survey-level resolution applied to immunoSEQ assay v3.0. Sequencing was performed with immunoSEQ multiplex PCR; in TCRdb, only in-frame clones are kept and a portion is missing. The data show 20,000 or so clones, 76% seen once. Sequenced here: unsorted PBMCs, sampled 0.5 years before starting antiretroviral therapy. The receptors derive from a man aged 18 to 35 with HIV.

The genes are TRBV4-1 and TRBJ1-1; a weak D match, TRBD1 (5 bases). The V end lost 5 bases, the J end lost 0 bases, and 7 bases lay between the germline ends. The germline gives CDR1 MGHRA, CDR2 YSYEKL. The CDR3 extends over 13 amino acids. For the CDR3, the DNA is TGCGCCAGCAGCAGGACACTGAACACTGAAGCTTTCTTT. Translation: CASSRTLNTEAFF.

The V gene is TRBV4-2, the J gene TRBJ2-7; the match to TRBD1 covers 8 bases. The CDR3 contains 15 residues. Germline assignment: CDR1 LGHNA and CDR2 YNFKEQ. V trimming: 1 base; J trimming: 5 bases; junction bases outside the gene matches: 7. The CDR3 nucleotides read TGTGCCAGCAGCCAAGTCGGAGACAGGGGCGACGAGCAGTACTTC. Residues: CASSQVGDRGDEQYF.

In DNA, the CDR3 is TGTGCCAGCAGTTTAGGGGGTTTGGGGACCCAGTACTTC. The encoded protein is CASSLGGLGTQYF. The chain carries TRBV27 and TRBJ2-5; TRBD1 or TRBD2 may be the D gene (5 bases each). Per the germline V gene, CDR1 is MNHEY and CDR2 is SMNVEV (reference sequence). This CDR3 contains 13 residues. Trimming took 2 bases from V and 7 from J, leaving 11 bases between them.

The chain joins TRBV5-4 to TRBJ2-7; TRBD1 matches at 8 bases. V shed 0 bases and J 1 base; nucleotides not matched to a gene: 9. Per germline, CDR1 SGHNT and CDR2 YYREEE (reference sequence). CDR3 length equals 17 residues. CDR3 sequence: CASSLGTRTGFSYEQYF. As DNA, the CDR3 is TGTGCCAGCAGCTTGGGGACGAGGACAGGGTTTTCCTACGAGCAGTACTTC. The entire variable domain, with the rest obtained from reference TRBV5-4 and TRBJ2-7, is as follows: ETGVTQSPTHLIKTRGQQVTLRCSSQSGHNTVSWYQQALGQGPQFIFQYYREEENGRGNFPPRFSGLQFPNYSSELNVNALELDDSALYLCASSLGTRTGFSYEQYFGPGTRLTVT.

The chain employs TRBV13 and TRBJ2-6; D is tentatively TRBD1 or TRBD2 (5 bases each). The V and J ends lost 6 bases and 0 bases respectively, with 12 bases between them. Per the germline V gene, CDR1 is PRHDT and CDR2 is FYEKMQ (reference sequence). This CDR3 has 16 residues. CDR3 in amino acids: CASSGDGSSGANVLTF. CDR3 bases: TGTGCCAGCAGTGGGGACGGTAGCTCTGGGGCCAACGTCCTGACTTTC.

The J gene is TRBJ2-1, the V gene TRBV5-1, with D maybe TRBD2 (5 bases). This CDR3 spans 15 amino acids. The germline CDR1 and CDR2 sequences are SGHRS and YFSETQ. V was pared by 0 bases and J by 5 bases, with 12 bases between. CDR3 DNA: TGCGCCAGCAGCTTGGGGGGAGAGGTCAACAATGAGCAGTTCTTC. Protein: CASSLGGEVNNEQFF.

The rearrangement uses TRBV2 and TRBJ1-3, with D hard to call. V lost 1 base and J 5 bases, leaving 9 bases between the germline ends. CDR1 SNHLY and CDR2 FYNNEI come from the germline V gene. This CDR3 region has 14 residues. The CDR3 coding sequence is TGTGCCAGCAGTGAAGGAGGTAGTAGAAACACCATATATTTT. Translating it yields CASSEGGSRNTIYF.

The chain is built from TRBV23-1 and TRBJ2-1; 13 bases match TRBD2. TRBV23-1 is an ORF, and what it does is uncertain. The CDR3 is made up of 18 amino acids. Germline trimming cut 7 bases from V and 5 bases from J; bases unmatched to any gene: 14. CDR3: CASTPLAGGLGLHNEQFF. For the CDR3, the DNA is TGCGCCAGCACCCCACTAGCGGGAGGGCTGGGACTCCACAATGAGCAGTTCTTC.

The chain links TRBV2 to TRBJ2-1, with 9 bases that match TRBD2. Trimming cost V 7 bases and J 2 bases; bases outside gene matches: 6. The V gene's germline CDR1 is SNHLY and CDR2 FYNNEI. This CDR3 contains 15 residues. The CDR3 sequence is CASTVGTSTYNEQFF. The CDR3 region has the DNA TGTGCCAGCACGGTCGGGACTAGCACCTACAATGAGCAGTTCTTC.

In its sample, this clone was seen a few times. The V call is TRBV6-5, the J call TRBJ1-2; TRBD1 matches at 7 bases. CDR3 length equals 14 residues. The germline V gene encodes CDR1 MNHEY and CDR2 SVGAGI. V lost 5 bases to trimming and J lost 4 bases; unmatched junction nucleotides: 7. In DNA, the CDR3 is TGTGCCAGCAGTAAACCGGGACAGAGCTATGGCTACACCTTC. It encodes CASSKPGQSYGYTF.

This chain uses TRBV28 with TRBJ2-1; 10 bases align to TRBD1. V lost 8 bases to trimming and J lost 8 bases; unmatched junction nucleotides: 9. CDR1 is MDHEN, CDR2 SYDVKM, per germline. The length of the CDR3 is 14 residues. Written as DNA, the CDR3 is TGTGCCAGCTTGGGACAGGGGCTCTTTGATGAGCAGTTCTTC. It translates to CASLGQGLFDEQFF.

The rearrangement links TRBV5-1 to TRBJ2-1, with 8 bases fitting TRBD1. The CDR3 runs 14 residues. CDR1 and CDR2 from the germline V gene are SGHRS and YFSETQ. J was trimmed by 7 bases and V by 0 bases; bases with no gene match: 3. The CDR3 coding sequence is TGCGCCAGCAGCTTGGGGCAGGGGGCTAATGAGCAGTTCTTC. It yields the protein CASSLGQGANEQFF.

The CDR3 nucleotides are TGTGCCAGCAGTTACACAGGACCGAACACTGAAGCTTTCTTT. Its protein product is CASSYTGPNTEAFF. The rearrangement uses TRBV6-5 and TRBJ1-1; perhaps TRBD1 as D (5 bases). This CDR3 has 14 amino acids. The germline V and J ends were trimmed by 2 bases and 1 base, with 8 bases remaining between them. The germline V gene encodes CDR1 MNHEY and CDR2 SVGAGI.

This clone was seen only a few times. The V gene is TRBV7-6, the J gene TRBJ2-1; 7 bases are a match to TRBD1. This CDR3 is built from 15 residues. V lost 5 bases and J lost 5; bases outside the gene matches: 9. The germline V gene encodes CDR1 SGHVS and CDR2 FNYEAQ. In nucleotides, the CDR3 is TGTGCCAGCAGCCCTACGGGACAGTTCCACAATGAGCAGTTCTTC. Translating it yields CASSPTGQFHNEQFF.

V usage is TRBV6-6 and J usage is TRBJ2-7, with D possibly matching TRBD1 (6 bases). CDR1 is MNHNY, CDR2 SVGAGI, per germline (reference sequence). CDR3 length: 15 amino acids. Trimming removed 5 bases at V and 3 bases at J, with 17 bases between. The CDR3 DNA is TGTGCCAGCAGTCCTGGGACAAGGAACTTCTACGAGCAGTACTTC. Translating gives CASSPGTRNFYEQYF.

The V gene is TRBV19, the J gene TRBJ2-7; unclear D gene. V lost 10 bases to trimming and J lost 3 bases, with 10 bases between them. Germline V gene sequence: CDR1 LNHDA, CDR2 SQIVND (reference sequence). There are 11 residues in the CDR3. Written as DNA, the CDR3 is TGTGCCACCCCGGACCGCTACGAGCAGTACTTC. Protein sequence: CATPDRYEQYF.

The chain carries TRBV28 and TRBJ2-7, with D unclear. The CDR3 length is 13 residues. CDR1 and CDR2 from the germline V gene are MDHEN and SYDVKM. V shed 2 bases and J shed 1 base, with 6 bases lying between them. The CDR3 is CASSLIGSYEQYF. CDR3 nucleotide sequence: TGTGCCAGCAGTTTAATCGGTTCCTACGAGCAGTACTTC.

The V gene is TRBV9, the J gene TRBJ1-4; 8 nucleotides line up with TRBD1. The CDR3 consists of 17 residues. Trimming cost V 3 bases and J 7 bases; bases outside gene matches: 14. The germline gives CDR1 SGDLS, CDR2 YYNGEE. The CDR3 spells CASSDGQGRPGFEKLFF. The CDR3 DNA is TGTGCCAGCAGCGACGGACAGGGTCGCCCTGGATTTGAAAAACTGTTTTTT.

In DNA, the CDR3 is TGCGCCAGCAGCCAATCCTTCAGGGATGGCTACACCTTC. It codes for CASSQSFRDGYTF. The J gene is TRBJ1-2, the V gene TRBV4-1, with TRBD1 as a possible D gene (5 bases). The CDR3 consists of 13 residues. With 2 bases removed from V and 6 bases from J, the gap between germline ends came to 10 bases. Per the germline V gene, CDR1 is MGHRA and CDR2 is YSYEKL.

The V gene is TRBV9, the J gene TRBJ1-4; D is unclear. The CDR3 is 14 amino acids. With 4 bases removed from V and 5 bases from J, the gap between germline ends came to 12 bases. Germline V gene data show CDR1 as SGDLS and CDR2 as YYNGEE. The DNA of the CDR3 is TGTGCCAGCAGCCTGGGCGGAAGAAATGAAAAACTGTTTTTT. As protein: CASSLGGRNEKLFF.